Here is one T cell receptor (beta chain) with its context. Its cognate antigen is unknown. The data were taken from a study of CD8 T cells in ankylosing spondylitis. Findings of the study overall: Reportedly, matched ankylosing spondylitis synovial fluid was significantly enriched for disease-linked clones. In the blood and synovial fluid of reactive arthritis, some motif variants had been previously reported.

In making TCR beta libraries, quantitative 5'-RACE with molecular barcodes was used. TCRdb processed the 5' RACE reads anew with MiXCR; each CDR3 protein has one entry. The repertoire holds about 250,000 distinct CDR3 sequences, with about 24% as singletons. With 6 bases removed from V and 0 bases from J, the gap between germline ends came to 12 bases. Germline V gives CDR1 MDHEN, CDR2 SYDVKM. The CDR3 covers 15 residues. Material: blood, either unsorted or a sorted T cell fraction (not recorded which). The rearrangement joins TRBV28 to TRBJ1-3; unclear D gene. The sequence came from a male donor with ankylosing spondylitis or in good health (not recorded which). The CDR3 reads CASSTMGSSGNTIYF. For the CDR3, the DNA is TGTGCCAGCAGCACCATGGGGAGCTCTGGAAACACCATATATTTT.